This T cell receptor (beta chain) appears in the sequencing data of a study of blood T cells in healthy people across ages. This clonotype occurred many times. This CDR3 is 14 amino acids long. The ends lost 5 bases at V and 4 bases at J; junction bases unmatched: 8. Germline V gene sequence: CDR1 DFQATT, CDR2 SNEGSKA (reference sequence). The use of a sample-barcoded 5' primer and a J-beta primer mix characterized a second PCR of roughly 7 to 11 cycles. TCRdb redid the calling of the 5' RACE reads with MiXCR, one entry per CDR3 protein. The profile covers 600,000 to 850,000 distinct CDR3 sequences, with around 40% appearing a single time and 20% taken by the ten largest.

The chain has TRBV20-1 and TRBJ2-7; 10 bases map to TRBD2. This clonotype was obtained from a woman in her sixties or seventies in good health. Specimen: blood. The CDR3 coding sequence is TGCAGTGCTGAAAGCGGGAGGGCCTGGTACGAGCAGTACTTC. Its translation is CSAESGRAWYEQYF.